Listed below are T cell receptor beta chains from one sample, sequenced in a study of beta chain features in type 1 diabetes. Sequenced by immunoSEQ multiplex PCR; TCRdb stores in-frame clones only, minus some. The sample records 300,000 to 400,000 clones, 9.6% being singletons. The sample was central memory CD4+ T cells from blood. These receptors were taken from a man younger than 40 with type 1 diabetes. Both conserved end residues are part of each CDR3. D genes are given only for firm matches. Only some rows state a clone size, as once, few, many or a class for expanded clones.

J gene	CDR3 length	D gene	V gene	clone size	CDR3 DNA	CDR3 protein
TRBJ2-1	16	TRBD2	TRBV7-2	many	TGTGCCAGCAGCTACCGCGGGAGCGGGAGTGGCGATGAGCAGTTCTTC	CASSYRGSGSGDEQFF
TRBJ2-3	15	TRBD1	TRBV7-9	NA	TGTGCCAGCAGAGCCGGGACAGGACACACAGATACGCAGTATTTT	CASRAGTGHTDTQYF
TRBJ1-2	14	NA	TRBV5-1	few	TGCGCCAGCAGCCCGACAGTGCAAGACTATGGCTACACCTTC	CASSPTVQDYGYTF
TRBJ1-2	16	TRBD1	TRBV5-4	few	TGTGCCAGCAGCTCCACCCGCCGGGACAGGGGAGTCGGCTACACCTTC	CASSSTRRDRGVGYTF
TRBJ2-5	19	TRBD2	TRBV7-9	NA	TGTGCCAGCAGCTTAGCGCTGGCTAGCGGGATGCTGCGCCAAGAGACCCAGTACTTC	CASSLALASGMLRQETQYF
TRBJ2-5	12	NA	TRBV7-8	NA	TGTGCCAGCAGCTTAAGTCGGGAGACCCAGTACTTC	CASSLSRETQYF
TRBJ1-2	13	NA	TRBV7-3	NA	TGTGCCAGCAGCTTACCGTCAGCCTATGGCTACACCTTC	CASSLPSAYGYTF
TRBJ2-6	15	NA	TRBV5-1	few	TGCGCCAGCAGCCCCAGGGCGGACGGGGCCAACGTCCTGACTTTC	CASSPRADGANVLTF
TRBJ2-7	13	NA	TRBV5-1	many	TGCGCCAGCAGCCAAATGCCCTCGTCTCAGCAGTACTTC	CASSQMPSSQQYF
TRBJ2-2	15	TRBD1	TRBV5-1	NA	TGCGCCAGCAGCTTCGGGACAGTTTTCACCGGGGAGCTGTTTTTT	CASSFGTVFTGELFF
TRBJ1-1	14	NA	TRBV10-2	NA	TGCGCCAGCCGTACTCACCAGGTGAACACTGAAGCTTTCTTT	CASRTHQVNTEAFF
TRBJ2-7	16	TRBD2	TRBV28	few	TGTGCCAGCAGTTTATATCCTAGCGGGAGGGGTCCCGAGCAGTACTTC	CASSLYPSGRGPEQYF
TRBJ1-1	13	NA	TRBV5-1	NA	TGCGCCAGCAGCTTTGCAGAAAACACTGAAGCTTTCTTT	CASSFAENTEAFF
TRBJ2-7	13	NA	TRBV4-3	few	TGCGCCAGCAGCCAATTACTCAGCTACGAGCAGTACTTC	CASSQLLSYEQYF
TRBJ2-3	12	TRBD2	TRBV29-1	NA	TGCAGCGCCGGACTAGCGTCAGATACGCAGTATTTT	CSAGLASDTQYF
TRBJ2-4	14	NA	TRBV7-2	medium-sized	TGTGCCAGCAGCTTATCCCCGGCCAAAAACATTCAGTACTTC	CASSLSPAKNIQYF
TRBJ2-1	16	NA	TRBV5-1	few	TGCGCCAGCAGTAGTCAGGTGGCGGTCTCCTACAATGAGCAGTTCTTC	CASSSQVAVSYNEQFF
TRBJ2-5	16	TRBD2	TRBV7-2	many	TGTGCCAGCAGCCCAGGACTAGCGGGATTACAAGAGACCCAGTACTTC	CASSPGLAGLQETQYF
TRBJ1-1	16	NA	TRBV5-1	once	TGCGCCAGCAGCTTGCAGGGATCAAACATGAACACTGAAGCTTTCTTT	CASSLQGSNMNTEAFF
TRBJ2-5	15	NA	TRBV27	NA	TGTGCCAGCAGTCTGGAGGGGCGAGGTCAAGAGACCCAGTACTTC	CASSLEGRGQETQYF
TRBJ1-3	15	NA	TRBV6-6	NA	TGTGCCAGCAGTTACTCGATCGGGTCTGGAAACACCATATATTTT	CASSYSIGSGNTIYF
TRBJ1-1	16	TRBD1	TRBV5-1	few	TGCGCCAGCAGCTTTACAGGGGTGGCCTTGAACACTGAAGCTTTCTTT	CASSFTGVALNTEAFF
TRBJ1-4	17	NA	TRBV9	NA	TGTGCCAGCAGCCCACAGGGACACGGATTGGACAATGAAAAACTGTTTTTT	CASSPQGHGLDNEKLFF
TRBJ2-2	12	NA	TRBV7-3	NA	TGTGCCAGCAGCCAAGGCCCGGGGGAGCTGTTTTTT	CASSQGPGELFF
TRBJ2-3	14	NA	TRBV7-3	NA	TGTGCCAGCAGCCCCCAACGATACACAGATACGCAGTATTTT	CASSPQRYTDTQYF
TRBJ1-6	15	TRBD1	TRBV7-9	few	TGTGCCAGCAGCTTAGGCCGGGACAGGCGCTCACCCCTCCACTTT	CASSLGRDRRSPLHF
TRBJ1-1	14	NA	TRBV10-1	NA	TGCGCCAGCAGCGCCTTTGGGGGGAACACTGAAGCTTTCTTT	CASSAFGGNTEAFF